This T cell receptor beta chain came from a study of tumor-infiltrating lymphocytes in primary liver carcinoma. Unsorted bulk tissue (roughly 20-34 mg) underwent RNA and DNA co-extraction. These patients lived with chronic HBV infection and had never been treated. Sampling was performed at five separate regions of each tumor. With respect to this clonotype: The antigen is undetermined. Likely a read error: the CDR3 ends without its conserved phenylalanine or tryptophan.

TCR beta cDNA was made from 400 to 500 ng total RNA with a constant-region primer. For TCR beta, libraries were produced by three nested multiplex PCR rounds using slightly modified ARM-PCR. Forward primers for TRBV1-TRBV30 and a C-beta reverse primer served the first two PCR rounds, at around 9 cycles each. TCRdb reprocessed the multiplex PCR reads with MiXCR, giving one entry per CDR3 protein. This sample has tens of thousands of distinct CDR3 sequences, with over 60% found just once. Study-level points and caveats: Blood trailed tumors significantly in top-250-clone fraction (p = 0.039). Lower overlap was observed for tumor-adjacent and tumor-blood pairs relative to tumor region pairs.

V was cut by 3 bases and J by 0 bases, with 1 base left in between. CDR3 length: 11 residues. Per the germline V gene, CDR1 is SGHRS and CDR2 is YFSETQ. The rearrangement links TRBV5-1 to TRBJ2-7; D gene ambiguous. This TCR was recovered from a middle-aged man with primary liver carcinoma and hepatitis B virus infection. The sequencing input was liver tumor tissue from sampling region 3. Subset here: tumor region T3, left-lateral pole. For the CDR3, the DNA is TGCGCCAGCAGCTCCTCCTACGAGCAGTACCTC. Encoded protein: CASSSSYEQYL.